This T cell receptor beta chain was sequenced in a study of regulatory T cells in long-lasting Graves disease. In this sample, this clonotype turned up a few times. Its antigen is not identified. Points from the study as a whole: The study examined only peripheral blood, not thyroid tissue. TCR diversity was lower in persistent Graves' patients (versus newly diagnosed ones). TRBV28, TRBJ1-2 and TRBJ2-5 were segments that persistent disease favored.

According to the study, TCR beta libraries were built with iRepertoire HTBI primers and CDR3-region Arm-PCR. Per the original methods: Throughout the samples, researchers identified fewer than 80 TRBV and 12 to 15 TRBJ segments. TCRdb itself ran the multiplex PCR reads through MiXCR, one entry per CDR3 protein. It is TCRdb's table, rather than the study itself, that gives the V and J calls and clone size. Among about 320,000 distinct CDR3 sequences listed, about 18% were seen once. The time point is: newly diagnosed GD, antithyroid drugs for less than 3 months. The TCR library used RNA extracted from PBMCs. Trimming stripped 2 bases from V and 3 bases from J, with 11 bases between. This CDR3 region has 15 residues. The germline V gene has CDR1 SGHVS and CDR2 FQNEAQ.

Sequenced material: peripheral blood mononuclear cells (PBMCs), taken at new diagnosis, from a patient treated with antithyroid drugs. The TCR originated in a female donor with Graves disease. V gene TRBV7-8 combines with J gene TRBJ1-5; D is ambiguous. CDR3 amino acids: CASSLIPGDNQPQHF. The CDR3 nucleotides read TGTGCCAGCAGCTTAATACCGGGAGACAATCAGCCCCAGCATTTT.